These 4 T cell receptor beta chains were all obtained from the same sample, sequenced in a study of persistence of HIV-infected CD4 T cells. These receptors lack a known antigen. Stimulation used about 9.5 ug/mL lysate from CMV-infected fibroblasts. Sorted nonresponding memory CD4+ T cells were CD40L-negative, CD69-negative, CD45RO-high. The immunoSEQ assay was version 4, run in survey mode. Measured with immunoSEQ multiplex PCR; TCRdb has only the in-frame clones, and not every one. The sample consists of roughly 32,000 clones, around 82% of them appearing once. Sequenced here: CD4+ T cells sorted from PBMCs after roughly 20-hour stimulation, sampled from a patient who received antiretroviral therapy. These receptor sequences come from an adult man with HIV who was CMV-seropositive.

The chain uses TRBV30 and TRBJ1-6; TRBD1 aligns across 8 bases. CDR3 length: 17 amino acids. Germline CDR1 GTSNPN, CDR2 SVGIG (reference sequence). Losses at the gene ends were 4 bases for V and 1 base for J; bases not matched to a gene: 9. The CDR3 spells CAWNAAGGLSYNSPLHF. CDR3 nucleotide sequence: TGTGCCTGGAACGCGGCAGGGGGCTTGTCCTATAATTCACCCCTCCACTTT.

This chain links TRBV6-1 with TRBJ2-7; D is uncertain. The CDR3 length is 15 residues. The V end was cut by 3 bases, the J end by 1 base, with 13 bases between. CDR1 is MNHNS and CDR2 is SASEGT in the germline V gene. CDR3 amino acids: CASSDILRLSYEQYF. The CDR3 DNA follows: TGTGCCAGCAGTGATATCTTAAGGTTATCCTACGAGCAGTACTTC.

The CDR3 is CASSVRGRGETQYF. CDR3 coding DNA: TGTGCCAGCAGCGTGCGAGGGCGGGGGGAGACCCAGTACTTC. The chain links TRBV7-9 to TRBJ2-5; the match to TRBD2 covers 7 bases. The CDR3 is made up of 14 amino acids. From germline, CDR1 is SEHNR and CDR2 FQNEAQ (reference sequence). Germline trimming cut 5 bases from V and 5 bases from J; bases unmatched to any gene: 8.

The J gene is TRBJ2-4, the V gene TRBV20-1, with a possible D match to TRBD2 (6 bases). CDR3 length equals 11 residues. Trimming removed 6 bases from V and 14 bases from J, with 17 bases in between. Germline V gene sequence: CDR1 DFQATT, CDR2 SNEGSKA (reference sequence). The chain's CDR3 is CSAVLSGTEYF. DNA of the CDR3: TGCAGTGCCGTCCTCTCAGGGACTGAGTACTTC.